These T cell receptor beta chains were read from a single sample in a study of post-analysis software for immune sequencing data. Each CDR3 protein gets one entry after TCRdb re-called the PCR reads with MiXCR. The sample has roughly 800,000 distinct CDR3 sequences; roughly 58% are singletons. The sample comprised blood. The receptors originated from a girl aged 10 to 17 with multiple sclerosis. CDR3s include the opening cysteine and the closing phenylalanine or tryptophan. A D gene is named only where the DNA matches it firmly. Size values are once, few and many counts, or a class for expanded clones, and some rows have none.

abundance: few
d_gene: TRBD1
v_gene: TRBV9
j_gene: TRBJ2-7
CDR3nt: TGTGCCAGCAGCGGCGCCGGACAGGGCTCCTACGAGCAGTACTTC
CDR3aa: CASSGAGQGSYEQYF

abundance: few
d_gene: -
v_gene: TRBV7-3
j_gene: TRBJ1-4
CDR3nt: TGTGCCAGCAGCTCATCCGGGAGCTCGAATGAAAAACTGTTTTTT
CDR3aa: CASSSSGSSNEKLFF

abundance: few
d_gene: TRBD1
v_gene: TRBV12-3/TRBV12-4
j_gene: TRBJ2-5
CDR3nt: TGTGCCAGCAGAAAACGCGGGACAGGGGATGAGACCCAGTACTTC
CDR3aa: CASRKRGTGDETQYF

abundance: -
d_gene: TRBD1
v_gene: TRBV7-8
j_gene: TRBJ2-1
CDR3nt: TGTGTCAGCAGCTTAGTGGACAGGGGGAATGAGCAGTTCTTC
CDR3aa: CVSSLVDRGNEQFF

abundance: -
d_gene: -
v_gene: TRBV6-5
j_gene: TRBJ2-6
CDR3nt: TGTGCCAGCAAAGCTTCCTCTGGGGCCAACGTCCTGACTTTC
CDR3aa: CASKASSGANVLTF

abundance: -
d_gene: -
v_gene: TRBV18
j_gene: TRBJ2-7
CDR3nt: TGTGCCAGCTCACCTAGTGAGGGGATAACCTACGAGCAGTACTTC
CDR3aa: CASSPSEGITYEQYF

abundance: -
d_gene: TRBD2
v_gene: TRBV9
j_gene: TRBJ2-7
CDR3nt: TGTGCCAGCAGCGTGTCCATAGCGGGAGTAAACGAGCAGTACTTC
CDR3aa: CASSVSIAGVNEQYF

abundance: -
d_gene: -
v_gene: TRBV29-1
j_gene: TRBJ2-5
CDR3nt: TGCAGCGTTGATACAGGGACGAAGTACTTC
CDR3aa: CSVDTGTKYF

abundance: -
d_gene: -
v_gene: TRBV7-9
j_gene: TRBJ1-5
CDR3nt: TGTGCCAGCAGCTTAGACCGCAGCTATAATCAGCCCCAGCATTTT
CDR3aa: CASSLDRSYNQPQHF

abundance: few
d_gene: TRBD2
v_gene: TRBV20-1
j_gene: TRBJ2-7
CDR3nt: TGCAGTGCTATTCTAGCGGGGGTCTACGAGCAGTACTTC
CDR3aa: CSAILAGVYEQYF

abundance: -
d_gene: -
v_gene: TRBV27
j_gene: TRBJ1-2
CDR3nt: TGTGCCAGCAGTTTATCGAGCAGACGAGGAGGCTACACCTTC
CDR3aa: CASSLSSRRGGYTF

abundance: few
d_gene: TRBD1
v_gene: TRBV20-1
j_gene: TRBJ2-5
CDR3nt: TGCAGTGCTAGAGAGGCCAGGGGGCACCCAGAGACCCAGTACTTC
CDR3aa: CSAREARGHPETQYF

abundance: few
d_gene: -
v_gene: TRBV28
j_gene: TRBJ1-6
CDR3nt: TGTGCCAGCAGGGGGTCCTATAATTCACCCCTCCACTTT
CDR3aa: CASRGSYNSPLHF

abundance: -
d_gene: TRBD2
v_gene: TRBV28
j_gene: TRBJ2-1
CDR3nt: TGTGCCAGCAGATCCACTAGCGGGGTCTACAATGAGCAGTTCTTC
CDR3aa: CASRSTSGVYNEQFF

abundance: -
d_gene: -
v_gene: TRBV14
j_gene: TRBJ2-3
CDR3nt: TGTGCCAGCAGCCAATATCAGGGCTCAACAGATACGCAGTATTTT
CDR3aa: CASSQYQGSTDTQYF

abundance: few
d_gene: TRBD2
v_gene: TRBV29-1
j_gene: TRBJ2-1
CDR3nt: TGCAGCGTCATCGCGGGAGGCGGGGATGAGCAGTTCTTC
CDR3aa: CSVIAGGGDEQFF

abundance: -
d_gene: TRBD1
v_gene: TRBV25-1
j_gene: TRBJ1-5
CDR3nt: TGTGCCAGCAGTGGGTCCGGGACAGGGTATAATCAGCCCCAGCATTTT
CDR3aa: CASSGSGTGYNQPQHF

abundance: few
d_gene: -
v_gene: TRBV5-1
j_gene: TRBJ2-7
CDR3nt: TGCGCCAGCAGTCTTTTCCTAGACAGTTCCTACGAGCAGTACTTC
CDR3aa: CASSLFLDSSYEQYF

abundance: -
d_gene: -
v_gene: TRBV5-5
j_gene: TRBJ2-3
CDR3nt: TGTGCCAGCAGCTTGGGGGTGACTAGTTCAGATACGCAGTATTTT
CDR3aa: CASSLGVTSSDTQYF

abundance: -
d_gene: TRBD1
v_gene: TRBV29-1
j_gene: TRBJ1-2
CDR3nt: TGCAGCGCTCAGGGGACAGGATCTGGCTACACCTTC
CDR3aa: CSAQGTGSGYTF

abundance: -
d_gene: -
v_gene: TRBV11-2
j_gene: TRBJ2-7
CDR3nt: TGTGCCAGCAGCTTAGATCGGGTGGGGGCCGAGCAGTACTTC
CDR3aa: CASSLDRVGAEQYF

abundance: -
d_gene: -
v_gene: TRBV2
j_gene: TRBJ1-2
CDR3nt: TGTGCCAGCAGTGAAGCCACCCGCGGGGCACGGGCTAACTATGGCTACACCTTC
CDR3aa: CASSEATRGARANYGYTF

abundance: -
d_gene: -
v_gene: TRBV7-3
j_gene: TRBJ1-2
CDR3nt: TGTGCCAGCAGCTCGGACGGCGCTAACTATGGCTACACCTTC
CDR3aa: CASSSDGANYGYTF

abundance: -
d_gene: -
v_gene: TRBV2
j_gene: TRBJ1-4
CDR3nt: TGTGCCAGCAGTGAAGCCCGCCAGGGTAATCTGTTTTTT
CDR3aa: CASSEARQGNLFF

abundance: -
d_gene: TRBD1
v_gene: TRBV29-1
j_gene: TRBJ1-1
CDR3nt: TGCAGCGCTCCAACTTCTTTGCCGGGACAGGGCATGAACACTGAAGCTTTCTTT
CDR3aa: CSAPTSLPGQGMNTEAFF

abundance: few
d_gene: -
v_gene: TRBV5-1
j_gene: TRBJ2-1
CDR3nt: TGCGCCAGCAGCTTGGCCATAGGAGGGGGCCACGAGCAGTTCTTC
CDR3aa: CASSLAIGGGHEQFF